One sample yielded the 9 T cell receptor beta chains listed below, sequenced in a study of cytomegalovirus exposure and HLA in healthy donors (dated by TCRdb to 2015 to 2018). The library relied on the immunoSEQ multiplex PCR assay. A mixture of 60 forward primers for TCR Vbeta segments and 13 reverse primers for TCR Jbeta segments was used in the multiplex PCR. Here the immuneACCESS table is served through TCRdb, limited to in-frame sequences with V and J called. Missing clones are a known gap in these copies; in checked studies unresolved V genes cover under half, and the rest lacks a known reason. The sample records about 110,000 clones, 75% of which are singletons. The ten most abundant clones make up 2% to 3% of the sample. The sample comprised PBMCs. These receptors all come from a man aged 35 to 55 in good health and CMV-seronegative.

The V and J genes are TRBV5-6 and TRBJ2-5; D possibly corresponds to TRBD2 (5 bases). CDR1 is SGHDT and CDR2 is YYEEEE in the germline V gene. V lost 4 bases, J lost 7 bases, and 17 bases lay in between. This CDR3 is built from 14 residues. CDR3 region: CASSLETTLLTQYF. The DNA of the CDR3 is TGTGCCAGCAGCCTAGAGACTACCCTACTGACCCAGTACTTC.

Concerning this clone: Mismatch with germline at one junction end may stem from a read error. This sample also contains other DNA sequences that code for the same CDR3. This chain links TRBV6-1 with TRBJ1-2, with D unresolved. This CDR3 spans 14 amino acids. In germline, CDR1 is MNHNS, CDR2 SASEGT. In DNA, the CDR3 is TGTGCCAGCAGTGAACTCCGAGGCACGTATGGCTATACCTTC. It translates to CASSELRGTYGYTF.

The V and J genes are TRBV19 and TRBJ2-7; a weak D match, TRBD2 (6 bases). The CDR3 runs 15 residues. The germline V gene encodes CDR1 LNHDA and CDR2 SQIVND (reference sequence). V lost 6 bases, J lost 0 bases, and 15 bases lay in between. The CDR3 sequence is CASSLEGRSSYEQYF. CDR3 nucleotides: TGTGCCAGTAGCTTGGAGGGTAGGAGCTCCTACGAGCAGTACTTC.

V and J are TRBV27 and TRBJ2-2; D perhaps matches TRBD2 (7 bases). Trimming removed 1 base from V and 4 bases from J, with 16 bases in between. CDR3 size: 17 residues. Germline V gene lookup returns CDR1 MNHEY and CDR2 SMNVEV (reference sequence). CDR3 DNA sequence: TGTGCCAGCAGTTTATTTTCCGGGGGGCCGGGCACCGGGGAGCTGTTTTTT. It translates to CASSLFSGGPGTGELFF.

The count of this clone is one. This sequence joins TRBV4-1 and TRBJ1-1, with 7 nucleotides matching TRBD1. CDR1 is MGHRA and CDR2 is YSYEKL in the germline V gene. The CDR3 consists of 15 residues. The J segment lost 6 bases and the V segment lost 4 bases, leaving 11 bases of the junction unmatched. The CDR3 DNA reads TGCGCCAGCAGCCCCGACAGGGCGGGGAGCGCTGAAGCTTTCTTT. Amino acids: CASSPDRAGSAEAFF.

This chain joins TRBV5-4 and TRBJ1-3; no clear D. Trimming took off 4 bases at V and 4 bases at J, with 9 bases between the two ends. CDR1 is SGHNT and CDR2 is YYREEE in the germline V gene (reference sequence). The CDR3 contains 13 residues. This chain's CDR3 is CASSLDLGNTIYF. The CDR3 nucleotides are TGTGCCAGCAGCCTAGATCTGGGAAACACCATATATTTT.

The CDR3 protein is CAICPGRGPYEQYF. The CDR3 DNA reads as TGTGCCATCTGTCCGGGCAGGGGCCCCTACGAGCAGTACTTC. The V call is TRBV2, the J call TRBJ2-7, with D tentatively TRBD1 (6 bases). Trimming removed 10 bases at V and 2 bases at J, with 18 bases between. CDR3 length: 14 amino acids. Germline V gene sequence: CDR1 SNHLY, CDR2 FYNNEI.

The gene calls are TRBV6-1 and TRBJ2-3; 7 nucleotides line up with TRBD2. Trimming took 2 bases from V and 2 from J; bases not matched to a gene: 7. The CDR3 runs 16 residues. Germline V gene lookup returns CDR1 MNHNS and CDR2 SASEGT. The CDR3 DNA reads as TGTGCCAGCAGTGAAACCTTTGCGGGAGTCACAGATACGCAGTATTTT. It encodes CASSETFAGVTDTQYF.

CDR3 in amino acids: CASSLGGRRRNQPQHF. The CDR3 DNA follows: TGTGCCAGCAGCTTGGGCGGGAGACGTCGAAATCAGCCCCAGCATTTT. This sequence joins TRBV5-6 and TRBJ1-5; D ambiguous. Germline CDR1 reads SGHDT; CDR2 reads YYEEEE. V shed 0 bases and J shed 4 bases, with 14 bases lying between them. The CDR3 is 16 residues long.